This TCR beta chain appears in the sequencing data of a study of T-cell reconstitution after alpha-beta-depleted transplantation in children. The CDR3 is 12 amino acids. The V end was cut by 4 bases, the J end by 7 bases, with 14 bases between. Germline V CDR1 and CDR2: SQVTM, ANQGSEA. Notes on the study in general: T cells produced anew were the main source of T-cell counts and diversity one year after transplant. Where alpha-beta T cells came from about two months after transplant was reportedly several hundred expanded graft clones. For some patients, TCRbeta diversity was high at day 60 because of recipient T cells and thymic progenitors that survived.

The authors prepared the TCRbeta library with unique molecular identifiers. TCRdb processed the PCR reads anew with MiXCR; each CDR3 protein has one entry. Of roughly 670,000 distinct CDR3 sequences in the sample, around 13% were seen once. Of note for this clonotype: Its antigen is unknown.

This clonotype was sampled from a girl between 2 and 10 years old with congenital amegakaryocytic thrombocytopenia, due to receive a stem cell transplant. Sequences were derived from PBMCs, sampled before TCRalphabeta/CD19-depleted stem cell transplant. J is TRBJ2-7 and V is TRBV29-1; the D gene could be TRBD1 or TRBD2 (5 bases each). The CDR3 region is CSVALGWGEQYF. The DNA of the CDR3 is TGCAGCGTTGCGTTGGGTTGGGGGGAGCAGTACTTC.